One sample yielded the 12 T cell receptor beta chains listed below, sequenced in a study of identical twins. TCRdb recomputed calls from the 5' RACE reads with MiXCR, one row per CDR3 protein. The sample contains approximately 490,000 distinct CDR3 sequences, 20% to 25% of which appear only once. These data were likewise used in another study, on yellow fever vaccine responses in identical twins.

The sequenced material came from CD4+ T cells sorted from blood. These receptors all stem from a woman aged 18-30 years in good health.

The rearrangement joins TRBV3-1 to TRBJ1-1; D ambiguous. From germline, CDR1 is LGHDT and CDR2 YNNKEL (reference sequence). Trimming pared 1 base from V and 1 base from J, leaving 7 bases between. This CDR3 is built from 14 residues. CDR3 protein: CASSQGMGNTEAFF. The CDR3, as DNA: TGTGCCAGCAGCCAAGGAATGGGGAACACTGAAGCTTTCTTT.

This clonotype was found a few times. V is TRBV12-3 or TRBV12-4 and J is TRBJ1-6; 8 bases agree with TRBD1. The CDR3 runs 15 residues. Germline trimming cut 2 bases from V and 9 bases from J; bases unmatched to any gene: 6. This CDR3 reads CASSLSGQGASPLHF. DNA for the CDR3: TGTGCCAGCAGTTTATCTGGGCAGGGGGCTTCACCCCTCCACTTT.

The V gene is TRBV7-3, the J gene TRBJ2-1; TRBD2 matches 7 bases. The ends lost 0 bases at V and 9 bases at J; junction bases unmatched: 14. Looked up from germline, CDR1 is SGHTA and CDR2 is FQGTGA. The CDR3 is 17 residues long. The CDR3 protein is CASSLTAGGRALGEQFF. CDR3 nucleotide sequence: TGTGCCAGCAGCTTAACTGCCGGGGGGAGGGCCCTCGGTGAGCAGTTCTTC.

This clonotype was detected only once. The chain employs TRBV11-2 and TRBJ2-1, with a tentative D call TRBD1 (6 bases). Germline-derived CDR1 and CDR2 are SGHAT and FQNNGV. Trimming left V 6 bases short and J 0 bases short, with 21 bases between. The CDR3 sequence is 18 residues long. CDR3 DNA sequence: TGTGCCAGCAGTCTCTACAGGGCCTCCAGGGGCTCCTACAATGAGCAGTTCTTC. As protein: CASSLYRASRGSYNEQFF. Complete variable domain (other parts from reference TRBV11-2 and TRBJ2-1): EAGVAQSPRYKIIEKRQSVAFWCNPISGHATLYWYQQILGQGPKLLIQFQNNGVVDDSQLPKDRFSAERLKGVDSTLKIQPAKLEDSAVYLCASSLYRASRGSYNEQFFGPGTRLTVL.

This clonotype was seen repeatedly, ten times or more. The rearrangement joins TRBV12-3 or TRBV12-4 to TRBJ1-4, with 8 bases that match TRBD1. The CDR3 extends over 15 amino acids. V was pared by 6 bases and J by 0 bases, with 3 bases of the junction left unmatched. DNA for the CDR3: TGTGCCAGCAGCCCGGGACAGGCAACTAATGAAAAACTGTTTTTT. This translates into CASSPGQATNEKLFF.

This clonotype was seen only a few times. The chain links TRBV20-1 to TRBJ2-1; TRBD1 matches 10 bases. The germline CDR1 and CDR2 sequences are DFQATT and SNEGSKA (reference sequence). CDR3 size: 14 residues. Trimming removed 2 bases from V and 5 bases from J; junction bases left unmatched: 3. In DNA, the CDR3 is TGCAGTGCTAGAACTGACAGGGGGCACAATGAGCAGTTCTTC. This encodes CSARTDRGHNEQFF.

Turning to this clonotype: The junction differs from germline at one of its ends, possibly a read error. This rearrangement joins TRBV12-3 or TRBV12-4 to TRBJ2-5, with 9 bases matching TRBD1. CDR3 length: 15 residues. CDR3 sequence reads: CASSLDRGMSKTQYF. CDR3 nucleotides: TGTGCCAGCAGCTTAGACAGGGGGATGAGCAAGACCCAGTACTTC.

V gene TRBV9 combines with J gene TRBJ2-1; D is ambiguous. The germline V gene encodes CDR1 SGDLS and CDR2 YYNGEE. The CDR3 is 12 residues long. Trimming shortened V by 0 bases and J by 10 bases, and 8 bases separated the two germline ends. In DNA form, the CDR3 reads TGTGCCAGCAGCGTAGTTGGCGTCGAGCAGTTCTTC. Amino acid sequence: CASSVVGVEQFF.

CDR3 amino acids: CASSSGLALYNEQFF. DNA of the CDR3: TGTGCCAGCAGTTCGGGACTAGCACTATACAATGAGCAGTTCTTC. The V call is TRBV12-3 or TRBV12-4, the J call TRBJ2-1, with 9 bases aligning to TRBD2. With 4 bases clipped from V and 4 bases from J, the junction kept 5 bases outside the gene matches. There are 15 residues in the CDR3.

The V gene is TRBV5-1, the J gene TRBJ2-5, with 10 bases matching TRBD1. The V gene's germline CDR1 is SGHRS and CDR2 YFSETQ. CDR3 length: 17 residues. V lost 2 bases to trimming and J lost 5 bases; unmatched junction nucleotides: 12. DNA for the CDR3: TGCGCCAGCAGCTTTAGATCCGGGACAGGGGTCCGGGAGACCCAGTACTTC. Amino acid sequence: CASSFRSGTGVRETQYF.

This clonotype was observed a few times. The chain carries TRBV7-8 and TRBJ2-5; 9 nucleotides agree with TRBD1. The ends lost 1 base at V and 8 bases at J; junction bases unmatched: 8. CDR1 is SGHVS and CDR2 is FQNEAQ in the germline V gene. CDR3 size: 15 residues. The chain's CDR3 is CASSLGAGQGFTQYF. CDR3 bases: TGTGCCAGCAGCTTAGGCGCTGGACAGGGGTTTACCCAGTACTTC.

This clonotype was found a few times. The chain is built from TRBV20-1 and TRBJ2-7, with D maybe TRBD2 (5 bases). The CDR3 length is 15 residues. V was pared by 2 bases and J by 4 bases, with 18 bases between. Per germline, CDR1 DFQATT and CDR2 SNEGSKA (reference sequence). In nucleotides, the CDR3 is TGCAGTGCTAGATCACCCGAGGGCTACGGGTACGAGCAGTACTTC. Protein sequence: CSARSPEGYGYEQYF.